This T cell receptor beta chain was found in a study of human T cells and chemical hapten exposure. This clonotype was seen repeatedly, ten times or more. Its antigen is not known. As for time point: patch test 2, 6 weeks after DPC sensitization. Treatment specified: therapeutic diphenylcyclopropenone sensitization with weekly scalp DPC. TCRdb reprocessed the RACE reads via MiXCR and lists one record per CDR3 protein. Of about 69,000 distinct CDR3 sequences in the sample, about a tenth were seen once. Germline CDR1 is SQVTM and CDR2 is ANQGSEA. Trimming cost V 7 bases and J 2 bases; bases outside gene matches: 5. The CDR3 sequence is 13 residues long. Study results and caveats: Expanded TCRs produced significantly more large CDR3 similarity clusters than controls did.

This sequence originates from a woman between 50 and 59 years old with alopecia areata. Some clones in this sample may be carry-over from other donors' samples. Sample: whole blood, taken in connection with sensitization to the hapten diphenylcyclopropenone (DPC). This sequence joins TRBV29-1 and TRBJ2-3; 8 bases are a match to TRBD1. DNA of the CDR3: TGCAGCGCTGCGGGACAGGCCACAGATACGCAGTATTTT. Amino acids: CSAAGQATDTQYF.